This entry features one T cell receptor (beta chain) sequence. The antigen is not known. This sample was taken from a study of cytomegalovirus exposure and HLA in healthy donors. General study results and limits: The classifier reportedly diagnosed cytomegalovirus status with high sensitivity and specificity.

The PCR used 60 Vbeta and 13 Jbeta primers. Libraries were prepared by immunoSEQ multiplex PCR; TCRdb keeps only in-frame clonotypes and omits some of them. The repertoire consists of some 270,000 clones, with about nine tenths occurring once and the leading ten covering about 1.7%. This TCR came from a girl aged 2 to 10 in good health and CMV-seronegative. The material sequenced was PBMCs.

The CDR3, as DNA: TGTGCCAGCAGCTTAAAACCCGTGGACAGATGTGCAACTAATGAAAAACTGTTTTTT. Translation gives CASSLKPVDRCATNEKLFF. The rearrangement joins TRBV7-3 to TRBJ1-4, with a weak D call TRBD1 (6 bases). CDR3 length equals 19 residues. The V gene lost 1 base and the J gene lost 0 bases, with 18 bases spanning the gap. Germline CDR1 is SGHTA and CDR2 is FQGTGA. The full variable domain, in which reference TRBV7-3 and TRBJ1-4 provide the parts outside the CDR3, is GAGVSQTPSNKVTEKGKYVELRCDPISGHTALYWYRQSLGQGPEFLIYFQGTGAADDSGLPNDRFFAVRPEGSVSTLKIQRTERGDSAVYLCASSLKPVDRCATNEKLFFGSGTQLSVL.